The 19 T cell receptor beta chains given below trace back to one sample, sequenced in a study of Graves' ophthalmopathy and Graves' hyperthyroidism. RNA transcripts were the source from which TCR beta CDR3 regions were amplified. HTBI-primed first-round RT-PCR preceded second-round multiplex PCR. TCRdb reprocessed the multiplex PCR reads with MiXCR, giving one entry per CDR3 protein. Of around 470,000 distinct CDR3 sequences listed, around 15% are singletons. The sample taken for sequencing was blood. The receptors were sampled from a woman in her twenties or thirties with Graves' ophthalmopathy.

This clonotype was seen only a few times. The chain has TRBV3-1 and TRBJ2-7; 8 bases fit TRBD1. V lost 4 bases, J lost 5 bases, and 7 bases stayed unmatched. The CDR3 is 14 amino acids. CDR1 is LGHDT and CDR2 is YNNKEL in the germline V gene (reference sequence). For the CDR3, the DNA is TGTGCCAGCAGCCTCCTCAGGGGGCTACACGAGCAGTACTTC. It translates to CASSLLRGLHEQYF.

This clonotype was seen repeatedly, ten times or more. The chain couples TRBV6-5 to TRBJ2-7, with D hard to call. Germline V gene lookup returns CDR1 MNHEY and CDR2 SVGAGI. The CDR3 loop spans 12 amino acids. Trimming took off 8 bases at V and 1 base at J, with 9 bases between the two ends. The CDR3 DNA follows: TGTGCCAGCGGTTGGAAGTCCTACGAGCAGTACTTC. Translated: CASGWKSYEQYF.

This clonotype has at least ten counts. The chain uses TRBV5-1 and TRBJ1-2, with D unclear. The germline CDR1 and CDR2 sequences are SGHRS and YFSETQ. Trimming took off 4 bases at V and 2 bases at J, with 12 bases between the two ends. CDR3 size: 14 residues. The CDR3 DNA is TGCGCCAGCAGCAACCCTGGGCAGAACTATGGCTACACCTTC. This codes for CASSNPGQNYGYTF.

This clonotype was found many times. CDR3 coding DNA: TGTGCCACCAGCTCTCCGGGACGACTCGCCACTGAAGCTTTCTTT. Amino acid sequence: CATSSPGRLATEAFF. The chain combines TRBV15 with TRBJ1-1; possibly TRBD1 for D (5 bases). In germline, CDR1 is LNHNV, CDR2 YYDKDF (reference sequence). Trimming shortened V by 5 bases and J by 4 bases, and 17 bases separated the two germline ends. The CDR3 totals 15 residues.

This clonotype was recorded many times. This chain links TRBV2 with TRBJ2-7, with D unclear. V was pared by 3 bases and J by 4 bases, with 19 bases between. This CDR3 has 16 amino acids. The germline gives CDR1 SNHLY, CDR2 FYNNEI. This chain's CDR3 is CASSDGAWHLPYEQYF. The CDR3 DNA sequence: TGTGCCAGCAGTGATGGAGCCTGGCACTTACCGTACGAGCAGTACTTC.

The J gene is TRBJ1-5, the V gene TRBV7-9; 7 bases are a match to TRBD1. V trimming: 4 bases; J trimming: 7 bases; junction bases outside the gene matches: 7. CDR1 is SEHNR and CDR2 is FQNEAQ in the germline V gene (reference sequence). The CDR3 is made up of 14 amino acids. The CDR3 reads CASSSSTGDQPQHF. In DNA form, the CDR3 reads TGTGCCAGCAGCTCAAGCACAGGGGACCAGCCCCAGCATTTT.

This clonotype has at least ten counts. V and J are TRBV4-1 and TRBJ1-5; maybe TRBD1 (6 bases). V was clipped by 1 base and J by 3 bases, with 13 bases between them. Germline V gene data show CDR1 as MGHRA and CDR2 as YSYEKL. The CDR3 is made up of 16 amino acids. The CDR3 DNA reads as TGCGCCAGCAGCCAAGTTTTCTCAGGGGTCAATCAGCCCCAGCATTTT. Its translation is CASSQVFSGVNQPQHF.

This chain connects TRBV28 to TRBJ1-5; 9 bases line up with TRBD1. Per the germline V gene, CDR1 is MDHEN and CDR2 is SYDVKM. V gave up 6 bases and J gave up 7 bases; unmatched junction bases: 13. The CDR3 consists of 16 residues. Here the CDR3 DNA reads TGTGCCAGCAGCCCCCTCCCCACAGGGGGCAGACAGCCCCAGCATTTT. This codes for CASSPLPTGGRQPQHF.

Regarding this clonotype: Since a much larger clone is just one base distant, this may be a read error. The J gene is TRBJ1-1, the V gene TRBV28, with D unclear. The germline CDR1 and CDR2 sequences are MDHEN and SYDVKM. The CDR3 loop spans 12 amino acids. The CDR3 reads CASRGQYTEACF. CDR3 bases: TGTGCCAGTAGAGGGCAATACACTGAAGCTTGCTTT.

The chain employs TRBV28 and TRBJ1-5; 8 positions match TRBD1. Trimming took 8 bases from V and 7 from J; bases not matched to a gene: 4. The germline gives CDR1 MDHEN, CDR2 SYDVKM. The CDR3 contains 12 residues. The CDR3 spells CASRTGWQPQHF. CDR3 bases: TGTGCCAGCCGGACAGGGTGGCAGCCCCAGCATTTT.

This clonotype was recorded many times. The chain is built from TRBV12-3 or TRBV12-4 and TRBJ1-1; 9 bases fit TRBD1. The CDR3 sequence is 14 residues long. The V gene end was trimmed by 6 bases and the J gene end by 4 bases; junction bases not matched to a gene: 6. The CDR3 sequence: CASSPPGQGTEAFF. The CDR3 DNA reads TGTGCCAGCAGCCCCCCGGGACAGGGCACTGAAGCTTTCTTT.

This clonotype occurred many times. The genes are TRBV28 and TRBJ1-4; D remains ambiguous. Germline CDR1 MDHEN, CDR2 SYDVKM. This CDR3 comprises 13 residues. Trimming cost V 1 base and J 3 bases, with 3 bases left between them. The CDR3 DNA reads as TGTGCCAGCAGTTTATACCCTAATGAAAAACTGTTTTTT. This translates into CASSLYPNEKLFF.

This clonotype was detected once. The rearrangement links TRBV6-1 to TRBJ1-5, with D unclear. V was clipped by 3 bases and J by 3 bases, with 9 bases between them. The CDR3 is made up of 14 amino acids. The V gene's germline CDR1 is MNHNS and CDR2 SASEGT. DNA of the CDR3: TGTGCCAGCAGTGAGGCAGGCATCAATCAGCCCCAGCATTTT. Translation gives CASSEAGINQPQHF.

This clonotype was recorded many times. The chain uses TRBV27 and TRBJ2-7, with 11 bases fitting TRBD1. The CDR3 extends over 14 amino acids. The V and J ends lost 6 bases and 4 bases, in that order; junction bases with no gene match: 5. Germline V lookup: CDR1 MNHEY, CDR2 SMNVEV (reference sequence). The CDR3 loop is CASSHGQGAYEQYF. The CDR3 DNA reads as TGTGCCAGCAGCCACGGACAGGGGGCGTACGAGCAGTACTTC.

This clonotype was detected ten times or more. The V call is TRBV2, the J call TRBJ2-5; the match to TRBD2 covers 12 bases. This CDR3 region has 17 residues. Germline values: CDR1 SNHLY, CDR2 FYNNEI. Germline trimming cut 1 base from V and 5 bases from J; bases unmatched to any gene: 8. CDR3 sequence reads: CASSEGLAGVEPETQYF. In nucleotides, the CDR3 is TGTGCCAGCAGTGAAGGACTAGCGGGGGTTGAGCCCGAGACCCAGTACTTC.

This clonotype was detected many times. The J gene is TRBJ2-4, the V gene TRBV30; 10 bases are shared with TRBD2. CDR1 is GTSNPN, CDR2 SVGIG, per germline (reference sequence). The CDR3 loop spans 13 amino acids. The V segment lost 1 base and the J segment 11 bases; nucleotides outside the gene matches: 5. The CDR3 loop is CAWSDLAGDLQYF. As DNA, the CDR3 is TGTGCCTGGAGTGATCTAGCGGGGGATCTTCAGTACTTC.

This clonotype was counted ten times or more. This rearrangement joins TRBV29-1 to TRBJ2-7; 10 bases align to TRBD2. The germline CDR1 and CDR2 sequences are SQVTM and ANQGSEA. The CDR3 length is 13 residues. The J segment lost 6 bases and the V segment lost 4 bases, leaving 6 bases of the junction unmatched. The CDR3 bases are TGCAGCGTTGGGGGACTAGCGCCCTCCGAGCAGTACTTC. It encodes CSVGGLAPSEQYF.

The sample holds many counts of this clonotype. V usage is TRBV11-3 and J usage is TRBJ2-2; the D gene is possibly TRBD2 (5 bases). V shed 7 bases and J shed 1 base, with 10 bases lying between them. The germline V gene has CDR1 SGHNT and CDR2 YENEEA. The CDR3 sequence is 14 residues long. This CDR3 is CASTEGLNTGELFF. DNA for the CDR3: TGTGCCAGCACCGAGGGCCTGAACACCGGGGAGCTGTTTTTT.

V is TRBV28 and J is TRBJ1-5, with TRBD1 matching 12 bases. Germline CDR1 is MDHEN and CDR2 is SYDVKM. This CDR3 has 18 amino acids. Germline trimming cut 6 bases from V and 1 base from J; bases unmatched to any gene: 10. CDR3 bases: TGTGCCAGCAGGCGAACCGGGACAGGGGGCGCAAGCAATCAGCCCCAGCATTTT. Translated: CASRRTGTGGASNQPQHF.